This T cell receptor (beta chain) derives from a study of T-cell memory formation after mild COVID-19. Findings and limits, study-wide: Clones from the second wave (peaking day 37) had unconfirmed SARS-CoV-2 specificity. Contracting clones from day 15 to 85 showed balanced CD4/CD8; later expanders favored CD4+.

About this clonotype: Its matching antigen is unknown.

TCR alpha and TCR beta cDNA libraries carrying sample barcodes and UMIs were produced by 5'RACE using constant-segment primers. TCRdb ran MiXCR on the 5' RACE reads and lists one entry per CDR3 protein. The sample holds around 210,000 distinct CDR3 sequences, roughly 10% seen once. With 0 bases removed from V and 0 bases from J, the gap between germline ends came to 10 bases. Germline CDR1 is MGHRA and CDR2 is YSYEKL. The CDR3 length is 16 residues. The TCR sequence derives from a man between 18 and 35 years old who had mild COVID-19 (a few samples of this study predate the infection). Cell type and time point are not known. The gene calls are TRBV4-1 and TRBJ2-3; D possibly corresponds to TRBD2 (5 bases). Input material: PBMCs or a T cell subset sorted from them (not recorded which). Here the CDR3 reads CASSQERRTSTDTQYF. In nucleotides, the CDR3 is TGCGCCAGCAGCCAAGAGAGGAGGACCAGCACAGATACGCAGTATTTT.